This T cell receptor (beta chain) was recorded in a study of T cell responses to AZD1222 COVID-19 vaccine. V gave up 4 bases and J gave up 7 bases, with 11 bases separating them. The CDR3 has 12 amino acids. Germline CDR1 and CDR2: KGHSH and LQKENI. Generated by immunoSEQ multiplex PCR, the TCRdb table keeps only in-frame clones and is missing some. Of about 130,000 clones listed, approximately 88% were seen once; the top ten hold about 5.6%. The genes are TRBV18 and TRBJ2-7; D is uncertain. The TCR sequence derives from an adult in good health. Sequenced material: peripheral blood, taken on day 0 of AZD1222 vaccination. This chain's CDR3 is CASSRTESEQYF. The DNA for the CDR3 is TGTGCCAGCTCACGGACGGAATCAGAGCAGTACTTC.